Below, 24 T cell receptor beta chains from the same sample are listed, as sequenced in a study of Ad26.COV2.S vaccination and SARS-CoV-2 variants. Sequencing used immunoSEQ multiplex PCR; TCRdb keeps in-frame clones, though not all of them. The profile shows 300,000 to 400,000 clones, around 86% of them singletons. The treatment was: some 20 received Ad26.COV2.S at low or high dose, single or two shots; roughly 5 received placebo; per-sample allocation not given. Material that was analyzed had been drawn on day 63 after the first vaccine or placebo injection. The sample in question was peripheral blood, obtained in a trial of Ad26.COV2.S vaccine versus placebo. The receptors were sampled from a person aged 18 to 59 who received the Ad26.COV2.S COVID-19 vaccine or a placebo.

The chain has TRBV19 and TRBJ2-2; perhaps TRBD2 as D (6 bases). Trimming removed 6 bases at V and 5 bases at J, with 16 bases between. The CDR3 length is 15 residues. Germline V lookup: CDR1 LNHDA, CDR2 SQIVND (reference sequence). CDR3 DNA sequence: TGTGCCAGTAGCGTCGGAGGGATCGGGACCGGGGAGCTGTTTTTT. It specifies CASSVGGIGTGELFF.

The chain couples TRBV5-1 to TRBJ1-2; D unresolved. This CDR3 region has 14 residues. Germline loops: CDR1 SGHRS, CDR2 YFSETQ. The germline V and J ends were trimmed by 0 bases and 3 bases, with 9 bases remaining between them. The CDR3 nucleotides are TGCGCCAGCAGCTTGGCCGACGGACACTATGGCTACACCTTC. Translated: CASSLADGHYGYTF.

This chain joins TRBV11-3 and TRBJ1-1; the D gene is possibly TRBD1 (6 bases). Trimming stripped 2 bases from V and 0 bases from J, with 7 bases between. Germline CDR1 and CDR2: SGHNT and YENEEA. The CDR3 spans 14 residues. The CDR3 loop reads CASSLTGMNTEAFF. As DNA, the CDR3 is TGTGCCAGCAGCTTAACAGGGATGAACACTGAAGCTTTCTTT.

The chain joins TRBV5-1 to TRBJ1-6; weak D call: TRBD1 (5 bases). This CDR3 spans 13 amino acids. V was pared by 0 bases and J by 14 bases, with 12 bases between. CDR1 is SGHRS and CDR2 is YFSETQ in the germline V gene. Here the CDR3 DNA reads TGCGCCAGCAGCTTGGAGTCGCGGGGGACCCTCCACTTT. Its protein product is CASSLESRGTLHF. Using reference TRBV5-1 and TRBJ1-6 for the parts outside the CDR3, the full variable domain is KAGVTQTPRYLIKTRGQQVTLSCSPISGHRSVSWYQQTPGQGLQFLFEYFSETQRNKGNFPGRFSGRQFSNSRSEMNVSTLELGDSALYLCASSLESRGTLHFGNGTRLTVT.

This clone was recorded many times. The same CDR3 arises from other DNA sequences in this sample as well. J is TRBJ1-2 and V is TRBV27, with TRBD1 matching over 8 bases. CDR3 length equals 13 residues. Germline V gives CDR1 MNHEY, CDR2 SMNVEV (reference sequence). The J segment lost 5 bases and the V segment lost 5 bases, leaving 4 bases of the junction unmatched. In DNA, the CDR3 is TGTGCCAGCAGTCCGACAGGGGCATATGGCTACACCTTC. This translates into CASSPTGAYGYTF.

V is TRBV23-1 and J is TRBJ2-3; D may be TRBD2 (6 bases). TRBV23-1 is noted as an ORF with a role that remains uncertain. The CDR3 has 16 amino acids. V shed 7 bases and J shed 0 bases, with 17 bases lying between them. In nucleotides, the CDR3 is TGCGCCAGCAAGCCGGGCGGGGCGGGGAGCACAGATACGCAGTATTTT. It translates to CASKPGGAGSTDTQYF.

V and J are TRBV6-6 and TRBJ1-6; no firm D call. Germline V gene lookup returns CDR1 MNHNY and CDR2 SVGAGI (reference sequence). CDR3 length: 14 amino acids. Trimming took off 0 bases at V and 10 bases at J, with 10 bases between the two ends. CDR3 in DNA: TGTGCCAGCAGTTACTCCGCGAGTCAGTCACCCCTCCACTTT. Translated, it gives CASSYSASQSPLHF.

This clone was picked up a small number of times. This sequence joins TRBV7-2 and TRBJ1-2; possible D gene TRBD1, 5 bases. V gave up 1 base and J gave up 4 bases, with 19 bases separating them. The CDR3 totals 17 residues. Germline V CDR1 and CDR2: SGHTA, FQGNSA. Here the CDR3 reads CASSLDLSRGRGYGYTF. CDR3 nucleotides: TGTGCCAGCAGCTTAGACCTGAGTAGGGGTAGGGGCTATGGCTACACCTTC.

The CDR3 DNA sequence: TGTGCCAGCAGTCCCATACCCGGGACTAGCGCCAGCACAGATACGCAGTATTTT. Translating gives CASSPIPGTSASTDTQYF. The genes are TRBV27 and TRBJ2-3, with TRBD2 identical over 10 bases. Trimming at V came to 5 bases and at J to 0 bases, leaving 11 bases not matched to a gene. CDR3 length equals 18 residues. Germline lookup yields CDR1 MNHEY and CDR2 SMNVEV (reference sequence).

The chain recombines TRBV27 with TRBJ2-7; 9 bases are shared with TRBD2. The CDR3 is 16 residues long. With 3 bases clipped from V and 0 bases from J, the junction kept 6 bases outside the gene matches. Germline V CDR1 and CDR2: MNHEY, SMNVEV (reference sequence). This chain's CDR3 is CASSLESSGASYEQYF. The CDR3 DNA reads TGTGCCAGCAGTTTGGAGTCTAGCGGGGCCTCCTACGAGCAGTACTTC.

The chain has TRBV6-5 and TRBJ2-7, with D perhaps matching TRBD1 (5 bases). Germline values: CDR1 MNHEY, CDR2 SVGAGI. V lost 6 bases and J lost 3, with 12 bases in between. The CDR3 has 13 amino acids. The CDR3 coding sequence is TGTGCCAGCAGGGCTAGGGGTTTCTACGAGCAGTACTTC. Residues: CASRARGFYEQYF.

V is TRBV12-3 or TRBV12-4 and J is TRBJ2-7; D gene uncertain. Between the trimmed V and J ends, which lost 7 bases and 9 bases, there was a span of 16 bases. The CDR3 covers 12 residues. In DNA form, the CDR3 reads TGTGCCAGCACCCCGCCAGGAGTTGTGCAGTACTTC. This encodes CASTPPGVVQYF.

This clone was seen just once. The genes are TRBV30 and TRBJ2-2, with D uncertain. Germline V CDR1 and CDR2: GTSNPN, SVGIG (reference sequence). Trimming removed 2 bases at V and 6 bases at J, with 25 bases between. The CDR3 contains 18 residues. CDR3 DNA: TGTGCCTGGAGTTCGGTTGAGATCCTTCGAGCTAGGGCCGGGGAGCTGTTTTTT. It yields the protein CAWSSVEILRARAGELFF.

This clone showed up just once. The rearrangement joins TRBV7-9 to TRBJ2-2, with D possibly TRBD2 on 6 matching bases. V was trimmed by 4 bases and J by 0 bases, leaving 9 bases between them. The CDR3 extends over 15 amino acids. Germline-derived CDR1 and CDR2 are SEHNR and FQNEAQ (reference sequence). This chain's CDR3 is CASSWRAANTGELFF. The CDR3 bases are TGTGCCAGCAGCTGGAGGGCAGCGAACACCGGGGAGCTGTTTTTT. The full variable domain, completed using reference TRBV7-9 and TRBJ2-2, is DTGVSQNPRHKITKRGQNVTFRCDPISEHNRLYWYRQTLGQGPEFLTYFQNEAQLEKSRLLSDRFSAERPKGSFSTLEIQRTEQGDSAMYLCASSWRAANTGELFFGEGSRLTVL.

The genes are TRBV10-1 and TRBJ2-3; 14 bases line up with TRBD2. The J segment lost 1 base and the V segment lost 2 bases, leaving 2 bases of the junction unmatched. The CDR3 extends over 17 amino acids. CDR1 is WNHNN and CDR2 is SYGVQD in the germline V gene (reference sequence). The CDR3 region is CASSEPGLAGGTDTQYF. The DNA of the CDR3 is TGCGCCAGCAGTGAGCCGGGACTAGCGGGGGGCACAGATACGCAGTATTTT.

This clone was recorded a few times. This chain joins TRBV2 and TRBJ1-5, with D possibly matching TRBD1 (5 bases). The CDR3 totals 14 residues. V dropped 6 bases and J dropped 1 base, with 10 bases sitting between them. In germline, CDR1 is SNHLY, CDR2 FYNNEI. CDR3 amino acids: CASRGTASNQPQHF. The CDR3 DNA sequence: TGTGCCAGCAGGGGGACTGCAAGCAATCAGCCCCAGCATTTT.

The V and J genes are TRBV5-1 and TRBJ1-1; 7 nucleotides match TRBD1. CDR3 size: 11 residues. Germline V CDR1 and CDR2: SGHRS, YFSETQ. V shed 4 bases and J 8 bases; nucleotides not matched to a gene: 2. CDR3 region: CASSLDREAFF. CDR3 sequence (DNA): TGCGCCAGCAGCCTGGACAGGGAAGCTTTCTTT.

The chain is built from TRBV14 and TRBJ2-3; perhaps TRBD2 as D (5 bases). Trimming left V 2 bases short and J 6 bases short, with 12 bases between. This CDR3 comprises 14 residues. Per germline, CDR1 SGHDN and CDR2 FVKESK. The DNA for the CDR3 is TGTGCCAGCAGCCAACCCGGACTTGCGGATACGCAGTATTTT. This encodes CASSQPGLADTQYF.

The chain joins TRBV5-4 to TRBJ2-3; 10 nucleotides match TRBD2. CDR3 length equals 14 residues. From germline, CDR1 is SGHNT and CDR2 YYREEE (reference sequence). The ends lost 7 bases at V and 4 bases at J; junction bases unmatched: 6. The CDR3 nucleotides read TGTGCCAGCTCGGCGAGCGGGGGGGCAGATACGCAGTATTTT. Its protein is CASSASGGADTQYF.

About this clone itself: An end of the junction does not agree with germline; a read error may underlie this. V and J are TRBV7-9 and TRBJ2-1; D unresolved. Germline CDR1 reads SEHNR; CDR2 reads FQNEAQ (reference sequence). The CDR3 is made up of 13 amino acids. CDR3: CASSVAKLHEQFF. The CDR3, as DNA: TGTGCCAGCAGCGTAGCTAAGCTTCATGAGCAGTTCTTC. Using reference TRBV7-9 and TRBJ2-1 for the parts outside the CDR3, the full variable domain is DTGVSQNPRHKITKRGQNVTFRCDPISEHNRLYWYRQTLGQGPEFLTYFQNEAQLEKSRLLSDRFSAERPKGSFSTLEIQRTEQGDSAMYLCASSVAKLHEQFFGPGTRLTVL.

In its sample, this clone was seen once. The chain links TRBV25-1 to TRBJ1-4, with TRBD1 matching 10 bases. V lost 1 base and J lost 5; bases outside the gene matches: 4. CDR1 is MGHDK, CDR2 SYGVNS, per germline. The CDR3 has 16 amino acids. CDR3 protein: CASSEFLTGGNEKLFF. Written as DNA, the CDR3 is TGTGCCAGCAGTGAATTTCTGACAGGGGGCAATGAAAAACTGTTTTTT.

The V call is TRBV9, the J call TRBJ2-1; TRBD1 or TRBD2 may be the D gene (6 bases each). Germline V gene sequence: CDR1 SGDLS, CDR2 YYNGEE. The CDR3 covers 15 residues. V shed 4 bases and J shed 5 bases, with 16 bases lying between them. The CDR3 reads CASSPRGLDDNEQFF. DNA for the CDR3: TGTGCCAGCAGCCCCCGGGGGCTAGATGACAATGAGCAGTTCTTC.

This sequence joins TRBV18 and TRBJ1-4; the match to TRBD1 covers 8 bases. Trimming at V came to 4 bases and at J to 2 bases, leaving 0 bases not matched to a gene. CDR1 and CDR2 (germline): KGHSH, LQKENI. The CDR3 is 14 residues long. The CDR3 loop reads CASSRTGTNEKLFF. The CDR3 DNA reads TGTGCCAGCTCACGGACAGGGACTAATGAAAAACTGTTTTTT.

The chain is built from TRBV4-3 and TRBJ1-6; D unclear. V lost 0 bases and J 7 bases, leaving 13 bases between the germline ends. The germline CDR1 and CDR2 sequences are LGHNA and YSLEER. This CDR3 has 16 amino acids. Here the CDR3 reads CASSQDRWGDNSPLHF. The CDR3 DNA reads TGCGCCAGCAGCCAAGATAGGTGGGGAGACAATTCACCCCTCCACTTT.